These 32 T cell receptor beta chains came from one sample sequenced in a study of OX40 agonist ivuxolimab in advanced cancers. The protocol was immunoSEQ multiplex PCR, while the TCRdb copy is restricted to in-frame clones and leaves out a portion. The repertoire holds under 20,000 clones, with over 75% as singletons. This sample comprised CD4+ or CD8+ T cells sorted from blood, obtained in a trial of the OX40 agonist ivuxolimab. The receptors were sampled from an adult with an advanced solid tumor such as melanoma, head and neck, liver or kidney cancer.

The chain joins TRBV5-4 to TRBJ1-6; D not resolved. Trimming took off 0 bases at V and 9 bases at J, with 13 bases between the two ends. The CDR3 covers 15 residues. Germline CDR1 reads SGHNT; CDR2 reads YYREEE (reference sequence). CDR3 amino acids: CASSLEAADLSPLHF. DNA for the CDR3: TGTGCCAGCAGCTTGGAAGCGGCCGACCTTTCACCCCTCCACTTT.

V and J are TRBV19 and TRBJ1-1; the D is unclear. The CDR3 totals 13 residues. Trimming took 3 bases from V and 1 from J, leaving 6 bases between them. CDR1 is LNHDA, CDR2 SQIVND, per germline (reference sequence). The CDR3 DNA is TGTGCCAGTAGTATTAACAAGAACACTGAAGCTTTCTTT. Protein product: CASSINKNTEAFF.

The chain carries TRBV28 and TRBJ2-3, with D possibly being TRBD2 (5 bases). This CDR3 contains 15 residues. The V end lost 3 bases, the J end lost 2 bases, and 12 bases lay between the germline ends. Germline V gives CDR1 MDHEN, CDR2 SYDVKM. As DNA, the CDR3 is TGTGCCAGCAGTTTGTGGGAGCGGATCACAGATACGCAGTATTTT. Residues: CASSLWERITDTQYF.

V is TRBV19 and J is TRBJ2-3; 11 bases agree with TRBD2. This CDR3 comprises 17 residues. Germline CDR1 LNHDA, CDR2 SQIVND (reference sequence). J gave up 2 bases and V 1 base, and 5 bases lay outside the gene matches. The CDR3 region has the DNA TGTGCCAGTAGTATAGTGCTAGCGGGGGGTTCCACAGATACGCAGTATTTT. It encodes CASSIVLAGGSTDTQYF.

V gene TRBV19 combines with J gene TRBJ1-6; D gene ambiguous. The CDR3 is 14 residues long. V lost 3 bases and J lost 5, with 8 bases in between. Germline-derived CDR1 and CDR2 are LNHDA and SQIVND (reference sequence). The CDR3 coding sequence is TGTGCCAGTAGTATTGGTCAGCATAATTCACCCCTCCACTTT. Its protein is CASSIGQHNSPLHF.

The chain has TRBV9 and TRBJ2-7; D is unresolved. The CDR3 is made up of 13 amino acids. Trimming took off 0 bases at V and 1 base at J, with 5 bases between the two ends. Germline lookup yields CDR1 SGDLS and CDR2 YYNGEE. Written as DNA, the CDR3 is TGTGCCAGCAGCGTAGACCCTTCCTACGAGCAGTACTTC. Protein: CASSVDPSYEQYF.

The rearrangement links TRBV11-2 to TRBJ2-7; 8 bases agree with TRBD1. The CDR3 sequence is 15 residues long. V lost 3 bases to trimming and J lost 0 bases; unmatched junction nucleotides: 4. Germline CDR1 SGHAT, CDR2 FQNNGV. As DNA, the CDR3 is TGTGCCAGCAGCTTCAGGGGGCGAATCTCCTACGAGCAGTACTTC. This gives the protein CASSFRGRISYEQYF.

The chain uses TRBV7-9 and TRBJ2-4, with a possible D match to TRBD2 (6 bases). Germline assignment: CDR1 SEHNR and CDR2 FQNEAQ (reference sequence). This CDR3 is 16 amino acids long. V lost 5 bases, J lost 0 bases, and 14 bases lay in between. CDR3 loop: CASSHNNGGAKNIQYF. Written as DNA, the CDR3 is TGTGCCAGCAGCCATAATAACGGGGGAGCCAAAAACATTCAGTACTTC.

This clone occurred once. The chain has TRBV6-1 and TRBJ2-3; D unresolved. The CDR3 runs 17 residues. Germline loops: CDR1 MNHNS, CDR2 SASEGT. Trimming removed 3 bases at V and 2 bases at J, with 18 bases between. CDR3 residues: CASSDTLRAAFTDTQYF. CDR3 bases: TGTGCCAGCAGTGACACCCTCCGGGCAGCATTCACAGATACGCAGTATTTT.

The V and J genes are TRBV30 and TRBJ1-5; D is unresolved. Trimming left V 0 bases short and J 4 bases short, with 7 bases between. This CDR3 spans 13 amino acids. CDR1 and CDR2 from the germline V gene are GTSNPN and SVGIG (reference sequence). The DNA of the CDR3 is TGTGCCTGGAGTGTACACGCTAATCAGCCCCAGCATTTT. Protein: CAWSVHANQPQHF.

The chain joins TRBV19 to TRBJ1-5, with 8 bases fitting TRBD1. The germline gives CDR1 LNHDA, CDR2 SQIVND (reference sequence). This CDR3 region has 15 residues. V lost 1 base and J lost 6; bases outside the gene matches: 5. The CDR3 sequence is CASSIGRGLFQPQHF. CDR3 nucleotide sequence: TGTGCCAGTAGTATAGGCAGGGGGCTCTTTCAGCCCCAGCATTTT.

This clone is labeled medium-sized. CDR3 protein: CASSEPGLDEKLFF. The CDR3 coding sequence is TGCGCCAGCAGTGAGCCCGGCCTCGATGAAAAACTGTTTTTT. This rearrangement joins TRBV10-1 to TRBJ1-4, with D hard to call. The germline gives CDR1 WNHNN, CDR2 SYGVQD (reference sequence). V shed 2 bases and J shed 6 bases, with 10 bases lying between them. The CDR3 extends over 14 amino acids.

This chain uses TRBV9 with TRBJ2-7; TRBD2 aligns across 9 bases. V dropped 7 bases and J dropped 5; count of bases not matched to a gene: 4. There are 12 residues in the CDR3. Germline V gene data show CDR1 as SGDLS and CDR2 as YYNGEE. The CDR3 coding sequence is TGTGCCAGCGGGTCTAGCGGGAACGAGCAGTACTTC. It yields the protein CASGSSGNEQYF.

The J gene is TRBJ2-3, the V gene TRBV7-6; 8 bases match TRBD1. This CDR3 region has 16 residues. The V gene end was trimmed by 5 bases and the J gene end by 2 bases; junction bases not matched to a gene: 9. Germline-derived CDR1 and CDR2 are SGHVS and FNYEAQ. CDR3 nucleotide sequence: TGTGCCAGCAGCCGACTGGGGACAGGTTACACAGATACGCAGTATTTT. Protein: CASSRLGTGYTDTQYF.

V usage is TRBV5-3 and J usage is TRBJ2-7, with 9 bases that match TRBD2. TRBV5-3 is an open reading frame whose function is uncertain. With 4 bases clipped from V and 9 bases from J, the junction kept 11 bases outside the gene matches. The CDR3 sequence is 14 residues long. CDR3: CARSPLAGFGVQYF. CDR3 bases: TGTGCCAGAAGCCCTCTAGCGGGGTTCGGTGTGCAGTACTTC.

Here the CDR3 reads CAWSRNTEAFF. The CDR3 DNA follows: TGTGCCTGGAGTAGGAACACTGAAGCTTTCTTT. The rearrangement joins TRBV30 to TRBJ1-1, with D unresolved. With 2 bases removed from V and 1 base from J, the gap between germline ends came to 2 bases. The CDR3 is 11 amino acids. Germline V lookup: CDR1 GTSNPN, CDR2 SVGIG (reference sequence).

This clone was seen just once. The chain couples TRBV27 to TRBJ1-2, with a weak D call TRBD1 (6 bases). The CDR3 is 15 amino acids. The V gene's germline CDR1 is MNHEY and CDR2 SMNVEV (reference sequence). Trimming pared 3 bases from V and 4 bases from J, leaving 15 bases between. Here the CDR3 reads CASSLWGASPYGYTF. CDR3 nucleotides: TGTGCCAGCAGTTTGTGGGGGGCGTCCCCCTATGGCTACACCTTC.

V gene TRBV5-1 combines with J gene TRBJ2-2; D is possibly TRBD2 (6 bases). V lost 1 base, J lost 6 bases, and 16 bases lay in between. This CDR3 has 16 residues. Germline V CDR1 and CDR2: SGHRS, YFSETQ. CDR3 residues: CASSLFSGEIPGELFF. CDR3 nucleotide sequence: TGCGCCAGCAGCTTGTTTTCGGGGGAGATACCCGGGGAGCTGTTTTTT.

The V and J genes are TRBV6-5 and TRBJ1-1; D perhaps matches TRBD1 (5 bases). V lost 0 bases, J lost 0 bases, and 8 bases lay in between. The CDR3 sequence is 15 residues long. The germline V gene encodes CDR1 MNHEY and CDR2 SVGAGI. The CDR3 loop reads CASSYSEGLNTEAFF. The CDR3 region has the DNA TGTGCCAGCAGTTACTCGGAGGGGCTGAACACTGAAGCTTTCTTT.

The chain's CDR3 is CASTGTGSGELFF. CDR3 nucleotides: TGTGCCTCTACCGGGACAGGGAGCGGGGAGCTGTTTTTT. The chain has TRBV25-1 and TRBJ2-2; 9 nucleotides align to TRBD1. Trimming removed 11 bases from V and 7 bases from J; junction bases left unmatched: 8. The germline CDR1 and CDR2 sequences are MGHDK and SYGVNS. This CDR3 has 13 residues.

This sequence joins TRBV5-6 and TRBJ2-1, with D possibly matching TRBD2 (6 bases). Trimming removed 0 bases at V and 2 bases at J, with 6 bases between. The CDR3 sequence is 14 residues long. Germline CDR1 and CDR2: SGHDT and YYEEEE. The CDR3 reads CASSLGGAYNEQFF. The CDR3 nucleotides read TGTGCCAGCAGCTTGGGCGGGGCCTACAATGAGCAGTTCTTC.

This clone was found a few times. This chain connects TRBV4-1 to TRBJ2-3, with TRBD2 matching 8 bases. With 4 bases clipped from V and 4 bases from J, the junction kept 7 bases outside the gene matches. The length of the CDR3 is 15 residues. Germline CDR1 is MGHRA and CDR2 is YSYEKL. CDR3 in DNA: TGCGCCAGCAGCCGAGACGGGGGGGCCGCAGATACGCAGTATTTT. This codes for CASSRDGGAADTQYF.

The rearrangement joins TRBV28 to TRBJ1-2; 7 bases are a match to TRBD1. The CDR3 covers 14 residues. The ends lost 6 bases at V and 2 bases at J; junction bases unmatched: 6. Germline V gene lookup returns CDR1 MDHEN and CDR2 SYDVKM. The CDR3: CASRPRGLNYGYTF. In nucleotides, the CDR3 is TGTGCCAGCAGACCGAGGGGGCTCAACTATGGCTACACCTTC.

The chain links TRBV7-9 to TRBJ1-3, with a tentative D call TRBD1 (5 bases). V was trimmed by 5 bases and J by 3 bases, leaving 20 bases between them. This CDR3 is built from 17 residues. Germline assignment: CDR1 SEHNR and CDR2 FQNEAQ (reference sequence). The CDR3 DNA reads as TGTGCCAGCAGCCCCCTCAGGCAGGGCCCGGGTGGAAACACCATATATTTT. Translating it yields CASSPLRQGPGGNTIYF.

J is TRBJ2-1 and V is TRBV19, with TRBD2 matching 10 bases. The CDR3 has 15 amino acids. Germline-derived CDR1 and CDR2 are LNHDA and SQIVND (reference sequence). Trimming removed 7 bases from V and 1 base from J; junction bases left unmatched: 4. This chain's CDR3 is CASNPSGSSYNEQFF. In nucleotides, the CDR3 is TGTGCCAGTAACCCTAGCGGGAGTTCCTACAATGAGCAGTTCTTC.

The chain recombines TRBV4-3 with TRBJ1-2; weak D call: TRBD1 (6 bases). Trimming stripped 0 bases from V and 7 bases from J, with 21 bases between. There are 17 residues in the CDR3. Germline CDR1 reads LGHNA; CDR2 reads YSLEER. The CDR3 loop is CASSQDPDSPTSRGYTF. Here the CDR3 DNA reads TGCGCCAGCAGCCAAGACCCGGACAGTCCAACCTCGCGTGGCTACACCTTC.

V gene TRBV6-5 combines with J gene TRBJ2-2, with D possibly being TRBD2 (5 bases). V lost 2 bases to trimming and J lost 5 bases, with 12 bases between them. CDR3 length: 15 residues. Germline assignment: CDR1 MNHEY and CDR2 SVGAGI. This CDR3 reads CASSYDPPGTGELFF. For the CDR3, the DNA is TGTGCCAGCAGTTACGACCCCCCGGGAACCGGGGAGCTGTTTTTT.

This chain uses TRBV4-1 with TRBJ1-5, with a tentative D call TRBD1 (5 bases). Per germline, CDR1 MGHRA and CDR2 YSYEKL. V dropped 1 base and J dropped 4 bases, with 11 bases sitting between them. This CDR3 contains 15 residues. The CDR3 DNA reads TGCGCCAGCAGCCAAGTCGGGACGGTTAATCAGCCCCAGCATTTT. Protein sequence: CASSQVGTVNQPQHF.

The CDR3, as DNA: TGTGCCAGCAGACCGGGACGGTTAACTGAAGCTTTCTTT. It specifies CASRPGRLTEAFF. The V call is TRBV28, the J call TRBJ1-1; D might be TRBD1 (5 bases). Per germline, CDR1 MDHEN and CDR2 SYDVKM. The CDR3 consists of 13 residues. The ends were cut back, 6 bases at V and 5 bases at J, with 13 bases in the middle.

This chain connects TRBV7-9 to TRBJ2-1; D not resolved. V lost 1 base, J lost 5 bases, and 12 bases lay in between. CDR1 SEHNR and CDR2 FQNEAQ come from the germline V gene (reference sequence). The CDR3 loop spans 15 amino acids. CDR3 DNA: TGTGCCAGCAGCTTAGGGGGAATCCCCGACAATGAGCAGTTCTTC. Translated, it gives CASSLGGIPDNEQFF.

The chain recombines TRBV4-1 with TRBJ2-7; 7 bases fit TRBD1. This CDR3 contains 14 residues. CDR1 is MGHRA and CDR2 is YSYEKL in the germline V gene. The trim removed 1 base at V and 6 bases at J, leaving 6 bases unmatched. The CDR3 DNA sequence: TGCGCCAGCAGCCAAGCCGGCACAGGGGTCGAGCAGTACTTC. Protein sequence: CASSQAGTGVEQYF.

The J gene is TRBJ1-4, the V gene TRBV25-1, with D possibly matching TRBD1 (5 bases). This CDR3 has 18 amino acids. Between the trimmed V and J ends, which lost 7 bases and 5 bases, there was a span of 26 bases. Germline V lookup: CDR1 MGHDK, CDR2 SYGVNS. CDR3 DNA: TGTGCCAGCACCTGGGACCGATCCCCGGTCGGAGCCAATGAAAAACTGTTTTTT. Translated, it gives CASTWDRSPVGANEKLFF.